This entry lists 28 T cell receptor beta chains sequenced from one sample in a study of T cells in localized non-small cell lung cancer. Profiling relied on immunoSEQ multiplex PCR, and the TCRdb table lists in-frame clones only, not all of them. The table has over a thousand clones, 20% to 25% seen once. Sequenced material: normal lung tissue next to the tumor, taken before any cancer treatment. These receptor sequences come from a male donor aged 60 or over with stage III lung adenocarcinoma.

V usage is TRBV25-1 and J usage is TRBJ2-4; no definite D call. The CDR3 covers 13 residues. Germline V gene sequence: CDR1 MGHDK, CDR2 SYGVNS. V was shortened by 5 bases and J by 7 bases, with 12 bases between the two germline ends. CDR3 sequence reads: CASSHQSGNIQYF. As DNA, the CDR3 is TGTGCCAGCAGTCATCAGAGTGGTAACATTCAGTACTTC. The complete variable domain, with remaining parts taken from reference TRBV25-1 and TRBJ2-4, reads EADIYQTPRYLVIGTGKKITLECSQTMGHDKMYWYQQDPGMELHLIHYSYGVNSTEKGDLSSESTVSRIRTEHFPLTLESARPSHTSQYLCASSHQSGNIQYFGAGTRLSVL.

By its share, this clone is medium-sized. V and J are TRBV7-2 and TRBJ2-7; D not certain. This CDR3 comprises 13 residues. CDR1 and CDR2 (germline): SGHTA, FQGNSA. V lost 5 bases and J 2 bases, leaving 10 bases between the germline ends. DNA of the CDR3: TGTGCCAGCAGCCGTCAGGAAGCCTACGAGCAGTACTTC. Its protein is CASSRQEAYEQYF.

The chain recombines TRBV25-1 with TRBJ1-1; a weak D match, TRBD1 (6 bases). The germline V and J ends were trimmed by 8 bases and 7 bases, with 14 bases remaining between them. The CDR3 consists of 12 residues. Germline CDR1 is MGHDK and CDR2 is SYGVNS. The CDR3 DNA reads as TGTGCCAGCGTAAGGGGGACCGATGAAGCTTTCTTT. Protein: CASVRGTDEAFF.

This chain joins TRBV6-8 and TRBJ1-1, with D possibly being TRBD1 (6 bases). This CDR3 has 13 residues. Trimming removed 8 bases from V and 4 bases from J, with 14 bases in between. Germline V lookup: CDR1 MNHGY, CDR2 SAAAGT. In DNA form, the CDR3 reads TGTGCCAGCGGGGCAGGGGCCGGCACTGAAGCTTTCTTT. This encodes CASGAGAGTEAFF.

The chain combines TRBV5-1 with TRBJ1-6; weak D call: TRBD1 (6 bases). The V and J ends lost 0 bases and 8 bases respectively, with 12 bases between them. Germline values: CDR1 SGHRS, CDR2 YFSETQ. This CDR3 has 15 amino acids. The CDR3 coding sequence is TGCGCCAGCAGCTTGGATGGGGGCCGTGATTCACCCCTCCACTTT. It is translated as CASSLDGGRDSPLHF.

This clone was detected a few times. CDR3 sequence (DNA): TGTGCCAGCAGGGCGGGGACGTCAACTAATGAAAAACTGTTTTTT. The encoded protein is CASRAGTSTNEKLFF. V usage is TRBV11-3 and J usage is TRBJ1-4; D might be TRBD1 (5 bases). This CDR3 region has 15 residues. Per germline, CDR1 SGHNT and CDR2 YENEEA. V was cut by 6 bases and J by 0 bases, with 11 bases left in between.

Of note for this clone: One junction end disagrees with the germline gene, perhaps due to a read error. The chain couples TRBV11-3 to TRBJ2-4; TRBD1 matches 8 bases. Germline values: CDR1 SGHNT, CDR2 YENEEA. This CDR3 contains 14 residues. The CDR3 spells CASSLNEGQGGSNF. In DNA, the CDR3 is TGTGCCAGCAGCTTGAACGAAGGACAGGGAGGTTCGAACTTC.

The chain links TRBV5-1 to TRBJ2-1; 12 bases fit TRBD2. The CDR3 totals 15 residues. The junction had 3 bases not matched to a gene; V was cut back by 4 bases and J by 4 bases. In germline, CDR1 is SGHRS, CDR2 YFSETQ. The CDR3 loop reads CASSLLAGGYNEQFF. Here the CDR3 DNA reads TGCGCCAGCAGCCTACTAGCGGGAGGTTACAATGAGCAGTTCTTC.

The V and J genes are TRBV30 and TRBJ2-5; no firm D call. This CDR3 has 11 residues. Per the germline V gene, CDR1 is GTSNPN and CDR2 is SVGIG (reference sequence). The germline V and J ends were trimmed by 5 bases and 5 bases, with 9 bases remaining between them. The CDR3 reads CAWGISETQYF. The CDR3 DNA reads as TGTGCCTGGGGTATAAGCGAGACCCAGTACTTC.

This clone is termed medium-sized. The gene calls are TRBV6-8 and TRBJ1-5; D is undetermined. The CDR3 is 15 residues long. The germline V gene encodes CDR1 MNHGY and CDR2 SAAAGT. V lost 6 bases and J 0 bases, leaving 12 bases between the germline ends. The CDR3 spells CASSAQGYSNQPQHF. For the CDR3, the DNA is TGTGCCAGCAGCGCACAAGGATATAGCAATCAGCCCCAGCATTTT.

A few counts support this clone. DNA for the CDR3: TGTGCCAGCAGGCCAGACTACTACAATGAGCAGTTCTTC. Translating it yields CASRPDYYNEQFF. The V call is TRBV28, the J call TRBJ2-1; TRBD2 might be the D (5 bases). CDR3 length equals 13 residues. Germline V gives CDR1 MDHEN, CDR2 SYDVKM. Trimming cost V 6 bases and J 3 bases, with 9 bases left between them.

This clone showed up just a few times. Germline is not matched at one junction end, which may reflect a read error. J is TRBJ1-2 and V is TRBV9; D is unresolved. The length of the CDR3 is 14 residues. Per germline, CDR1 SGDLS and CDR2 YYNGEE. CDR3 sequence: CASSVERAVYGYTF. CDR3 in DNA: TGTGCCAGCAGTGTAGAGAGGGCGGTCTATGGCTACACCTTC.

A few counts support this clone. The J gene is TRBJ1-4, the V gene TRBV9; D is undetermined. The V end was cut by 5 bases, the J end by 5 bases, with 7 bases between. Germline-derived CDR1 and CDR2 are SGDLS and YYNGEE. This CDR3 has 12 amino acids. The CDR3 region is CASRVGNEKLFF. The CDR3, as DNA: TGTGCCAGCAGGGTGGGGAATGAAAAACTGTTTTTT.

V is TRBV10-2 and J is TRBJ2-1, with TRBD2 matching over 11 bases. Germline assignment: CDR1 WSHSY and CDR2 SAAADI. V was clipped by 8 bases and J by 7 bases; unmatched bases: 7. The CDR3 is made up of 14 amino acids. The CDR3 loop reads CASRQLAGVNEQFF. As DNA, the CDR3 is TGCGCCAGCCGCCAACTAGCGGGGGTAAATGAGCAGTTCTTC.

This clone was detected a few times. This rearrangement joins TRBV11-3 to TRBJ1-3; tentatively, D is TRBD1 (5 bases). The length of the CDR3 is 14 residues. V lost 5 bases and J 4 bases, leaving 12 bases between the germline ends. Germline CDR1 and CDR2: SGHNT and YENEEA. The CDR3, as DNA: TGTGCCAGCAGCCGGGGCCTCGTAGGAAACACCATATATTTT. Encoded protein: CASSRGLVGNTIYF.

CDR3 residues: CASSIFRDGTDTQYF. In DNA form, the CDR3 reads TGTGCCAGTAGTATTTTCCGGGACGGAACAGATACGCAGTATTTT. The rearrangement joins TRBV19 to TRBJ2-3, with D tentatively TRBD1 or TRBD2 (5 bases each). The CDR3 totals 15 residues. Germline-derived CDR1 and CDR2 are LNHDA and SQIVND (reference sequence). V lost 3 bases and J lost 3, with 13 bases in between.

The chain couples TRBV5-1 to TRBJ2-5, with a weak D call TRBD2 (6 bases). V lost 4 bases, J lost 1 base, and 14 bases lay in between. Germline V gene sequence: CDR1 SGHRS, CDR2 YFSETQ. CDR3 length: 15 amino acids. The CDR3: CASSAQAGSQETQYF. In DNA form, the CDR3 reads TGCGCCAGCAGCGCTCAAGCGGGTTCCCAAGAGACCCAGTACTTC.

The table lists this clone with a few counts. The CDR3 bases are TGTGCCAGCAGTGGGCGGGGACAGGGGCTGAGTAGGGCCATTCAGTACTTC. Protein: CASSGRGQGLSRAIQYF. V and J are TRBV6-8 and TRBJ2-4, with 10 bases that match TRBD1. Germline assignment: CDR1 MNHGY and CDR2 SAAAGT. J gave up 9 bases and V 5 bases, and 16 bases lay outside the gene matches. This CDR3 has 17 amino acids.

This sequence joins TRBV19 and TRBJ2-5; 8 nucleotides align to TRBD1. The CDR3 runs 15 residues. Looked up from germline, CDR1 is LNHDA and CDR2 is SQIVND (reference sequence). The J segment lost 5 bases and the V segment lost 6 bases, leaving 11 bases of the junction unmatched. The CDR3: CASSRTGQGLETQYF. CDR3 nucleotides: TGTGCCAGTAGCCGAACAGGACAGGGCTTGGAGACCCAGTACTTC.

The CDR3 region has the DNA TGTGCCAGCAGCCCCCTGGGACAGGGAAACAATGAGCAGTTCTTC. Residues: CASSPLGQGNNEQFF. The rearrangement links TRBV6-8 to TRBJ2-1; 9 positions match TRBD1. Trimming took 6 bases from V and 5 from J; bases not matched to a gene: 8. CDR3 size: 15 residues. Germline CDR1 MNHGY, CDR2 SAAAGT.

This clone is labeled as large. V gene TRBV6-8 combines with J gene TRBJ1-2; tentatively, D is TRBD1 (6 bases). CDR1 MNHGY and CDR2 SAAAGT come from the germline V gene. Trimming pared 6 bases from V and 8 bases from J, leaving 16 bases between. The CDR3 sequence is 13 residues long. This chain's CDR3 is CASSPRGGRGYTF. CDR3 bases: TGTGCCAGCAGCCCACGGGGGGGCCGAGGCTACACCTTC.

This clone is medium-sized (0.01 to 0.1%). V usage is TRBV11-3 and J usage is TRBJ1-3, with D uncertain. The V gene lost 3 bases and the J gene lost 1 base, with 7 bases spanning the gap. Per germline, CDR1 SGHNT and CDR2 YENEEA. The CDR3 covers 14 residues. The CDR3 region has the DNA TGTGCCAGCAGCTTTCGGGCATCTGGAAACACCATATATTTT. Amino acids: CASSFRASGNTIYF. Supplemented by reference TRBV11-3 and TRBJ1-3, the full variable domain reads EAGVVQSPRYKIIEKKQPVAFWCNPISGHNTLYWYLQNLGQGPELLIRYENEEAVDDSQLPKDRFSAERLKGVDSTLKIQPAELGDSAVYLCASSFRASGNTIYFGEGSWLTVV.

The J gene is TRBJ2-1, the V gene TRBV11-3; perhaps TRBD2 as D (6 bases). With 0 bases removed from V and 0 bases from J, the gap between germline ends came to 12 bases. Germline assignment: CDR1 SGHNT and CDR2 YENEEA. The CDR3 runs to 17 residues. This CDR3 is CASSLDSGLGSYNEQFF. The CDR3 DNA reads as TGTGCCAGCAGCTTAGACAGCGGGTTGGGCTCCTACAATGAGCAGTTCTTC.

The chain carries TRBV10-3 and TRBJ2-1; 9 nucleotides line up with TRBD2. This CDR3 has 17 amino acids. Germline V gene data show CDR1 as ENHRY and CDR2 as SYGVKD. Trimming at V came to 0 bases and at J to 4 bases, leaving 7 bases not matched to a gene. The CDR3 loop is CAISESMASGEYNEQFF. The CDR3 nucleotides are TGTGCCATCAGTGAGTCTATGGCTAGCGGGGAATACAATGAGCAGTTCTTC.

The J gene is TRBJ2-7, the V gene TRBV18; TRBD2 might be the D (5 bases). This CDR3 spans 12 amino acids. V lost 6 bases, J lost 3 bases, and 9 bases lay in between. The germline gives CDR1 KGHSH, CDR2 LQKENI. CDR3 region: CASSPGYYEQYF. The CDR3 DNA follows: TGTGCCAGCTCTCCGGGGTACTACGAGCAGTACTTC.

The V gene is TRBV28, the J gene TRBJ1-2; 8 nucleotides line up with TRBD1. CDR3 size: 13 residues. With 4 bases clipped from V and 9 bases from J, the junction kept 7 bases outside the gene matches. The germline gives CDR1 MDHEN, CDR2 SYDVKM. This CDR3 is CASSSGTGISYTF. Written as DNA, the CDR3 is TGTGCCAGCAGTTCGGGGACAGGAATAAGCTACACCTTC.

The J gene is TRBJ2-7, the V gene TRBV30, with D possibly TRBD1 on 5 matching bases. Trimming stripped 5 bases from V and 5 bases from J, with 16 bases between. The CDR3 runs to 13 residues. Germline values: CDR1 GTSNPN, CDR2 SVGIG (reference sequence). The CDR3 region has the DNA TGTGCCTGGGCACCCCAACAGGACCACGAGCAGTACTTC. Translation gives CAWAPQQDHEQYF.

V gene TRBV6-8 combines with J gene TRBJ1-2, with a possible D match to TRBD1 (5 bases). Per the germline V gene, CDR1 is MNHGY and CDR2 is SAAAGT. The CDR3 consists of 14 residues. Deletions cut 0 bases from V and 5 bases from J, with 10 bases between. CDR3 residues: CASSYSWGEYGYTF. The CDR3, as DNA: TGTGCCAGCAGTTACTCATGGGGGGAATATGGCTACACCTTC.